Presented here are 32 T cell receptor beta chains from one specimen sequenced in a study of T cell responses to AZD1222 COVID-19 vaccine. TCRdb's copy holds only in-frame clones and misses some; the assay was immunoSEQ multiplex PCR. The table includes more than 95,000 clones, roughly 87% detected once. Sequenced here: peripheral blood, sampled on day 0 of MenACWY control vaccination. The origin of the receptors is an adult in good health.

The J gene is TRBJ2-1, the V gene TRBV7-9; the match to TRBD1 covers 7 bases. Germline trimming cut 7 bases from V and 8 bases from J; bases unmatched to any gene: 20. CDR3 length equals 17 residues. Germline CDR1 SEHNR, CDR2 FQNEAQ (reference sequence). In DNA form, the CDR3 reads TGTGCCAGCACCGATCCAACTTGGGACAGCTTCAGGGATGAGCAGTTCTTC. This encodes CASTDPTWDSFRDEQFF.

This chain joins TRBV6-2 or TRBV6-3 and TRBJ2-3; the D gene is possibly TRBD1 (5 bases). Between the trimmed V and J ends, which lost 0 bases and 2 bases, there was a span of 12 bases. Germline V lookup: CDR1 MNHEY, CDR2 SVGEGT. CDR3 length equals 16 residues. The DNA for the CDR3 is TGTGCCAGCAGTTACTCCGCAGGGTTACCCACAGATACGCAGTATTTT. It encodes CASSYSAGLPTDTQYF.

The V gene is TRBV18, the J gene TRBJ1-1; possibly TRBD1 for D (5 bases). The CDR3 is 15 amino acids. V was trimmed by 6 bases and J by 0 bases, leaving 14 bases between them. Germline CDR1 reads KGHSH; CDR2 reads LQKENI. The CDR3 loop reads CASSPKDSVNTEAFF. CDR3 bases: TGTGCCAGCTCTCCGAAAGACAGCGTGAACACTGAAGCTTTCTTT.

The rearrangement joins TRBV3-1 (or the pseudogene TRBV3-2) to TRBJ1-2, with D maybe TRBD1 (5 bases). The CDR3 runs 17 residues. V was clipped by 0 bases and J by 0 bases, with 14 bases between them. The germline V gene has CDR1 LGHDT and CDR2 YNNKEL (reference sequence). The CDR3 DNA sequence: TGTGCCAGCAGCCAAGATCTAGGTACAGGAGCTAACTATGGCTACACCTTC. Its protein is CASSQDLGTGANYGYTF.

This clone has more than one count but fewer than ten. The chain is built from TRBV5-6 and TRBJ1-2; 9 nucleotides align to TRBD1. The CDR3 loop spans 15 amino acids. CDR1 is SGHDT, CDR2 YYEEEE, per germline. J gave up 5 bases and V 4 bases, and 9 bases lay outside the gene matches. The CDR3 coding sequence is TGTGCCAGCAGCGGAACAGGGGGCGGCCGTTATGGCTACACCTTC. Its translation is CASSGTGGGRYGYTF.

CDR3 coding DNA: TGCAGCGTGTCGTACAATGAGCAGTTCTTC. Encoded protein: CSVSYNEQFF. The V call is TRBV29-1, the J call TRBJ2-1; D uncertain. Germline V gene sequence: CDR1 SQVTM, CDR2 ANQGSEA. Trimming shortened V by 6 bases and J by 4 bases, and 4 bases separated the two germline ends. This CDR3 contains 10 residues.

J is TRBJ1-1 and V is TRBV3-1 (or the pseudogene TRBV3-2); D call uncertain. Per the germline V gene, CDR1 is LGHDT and CDR2 is YNNKEL (reference sequence). Trimming left V 0 bases short and J 4 bases short, with 6 bases between. This CDR3 contains 13 residues. CDR3 region: CASSQDRSTEAFF. The CDR3, as DNA: TGTGCCAGCAGCCAAGATCGATCCACTGAAGCTTTCTTT.

The rearrangement joins TRBV28 to TRBJ1-1; D possibly corresponds to TRBD1 (6 bases). Between the trimmed V and J ends, which lost 8 bases and 10 bases, there was a span of 20 bases. The germline CDR1 and CDR2 sequences are MDHEN and SYDVKM. The CDR3 extends over 13 amino acids. The chain's CDR3 is CASGPGHREGAFF. The CDR3 region has the DNA TGTGCCAGCGGCCCGGGGCACAGGGAGGGAGCTTTCTTT.

The chain carries TRBV19 and TRBJ2-1; no clear D gene. V gave up 5 bases and J gave up 0 bases, with 11 bases separating them. The length of the CDR3 is 15 residues. Germline loops: CDR1 LNHDA, CDR2 SQIVND (reference sequence). The CDR3 region has the DNA TGTGCCAGTAGTTTTCGGGTTAGCTCCTACAATGAGCAGTTCTTC. Translating it yields CASSFRVSSYNEQFF.

The CDR3 loop is CASSLAAREDTEAFF. The CDR3 coding sequence is TGCGCCAGCAGCTTGGCCGCCAGGGAGGACACTGAAGCTTTCTTT. The rearrangement uses TRBV5-1 and TRBJ1-1; perhaps TRBD1 as D (5 bases). The CDR3 is 15 amino acids. The V and J ends lost 0 bases and 3 bases respectively, with 12 bases between them. Germline V gives CDR1 SGHRS, CDR2 YFSETQ.

The chain recombines TRBV6-2 or TRBV6-3 with TRBJ1-2; tentatively, D is TRBD1 (6 bases). The CDR3 loop spans 13 amino acids. Germline-derived CDR1 and CDR2 are MNHEY and SVGEGT. The V and J ends lost 2 bases and 8 bases respectively, with 12 bases between them. CDR3 sequence reads: CASSYLLQGGYTF. The CDR3 nucleotides read TGTGCCAGCAGTTACCTCCTCCAGGGGGGCTACACCTTC.

V and J are TRBV24-1 and TRBJ2-2, with 8 bases aligning to TRBD2. Per the germline V gene, CDR1 is KGHDR and CDR2 is SFDVKD. The CDR3 sequence is 19 residues long. V shed 5 bases, J shed 2 bases, and the junction held 15 bases outside the gene matches. The CDR3 DNA is TGTGCCACCAGTGTCGTCCCTTCCCTCGGGGGGGAAAACACCGGGGAGCTGTTTTTT. Protein sequence: CATSVVPSLGGENTGELFF.

The chain links TRBV7-6 to TRBJ2-5; TRBD1 matches at 10 bases. This CDR3 contains 14 residues. Unmatched junction bases numbered 5, after V lost 5 bases and J lost 5 bases. Germline V gene sequence: CDR1 SGHVS, CDR2 FNYEAQ. CDR3 protein: CASSADRGRETQYF. CDR3 DNA: TGTGCCAGCAGCGCAGACAGGGGGCGGGAGACCCAGTACTTC.

The J gene is TRBJ1-2, the V gene TRBV5-1; 8 bases line up with TRBD1. CDR1 and CDR2 (germline): SGHRS, YFSETQ. The CDR3 totals 14 residues. V was clipped by 4 bases and J by 4 bases; unmatched bases: 6. The CDR3 loop reads CASSPQGAVYGYTF. CDR3 nucleotides: TGCGCCAGCAGCCCTCAGGGGGCCGTCTATGGCTACACCTTC.

The genes are TRBV29-1 and TRBJ2-5; the match to TRBD1 covers 8 bases. Unmatched junction bases numbered 7, after V lost 7 bases and J lost 3 bases. This CDR3 has 13 residues. Germline V lookup: CDR1 SQVTM, CDR2 ANQGSEA. CDR3 region: CSAAEDREETQYF. Written as DNA, the CDR3 is TGCAGCGCCGCTGAGGACAGGGAAGAGACCCAGTACTTC.

V gene TRBV5-5 combines with J gene TRBJ1-6, with D unclear. Germline CDR1 is SGHKS and CDR2 is YYEKEE (reference sequence). V was trimmed by 6 bases and J by 9 bases, leaving 19 bases between them. CDR3 length: 15 residues. CDR3 amino acids: CASTVLPHVSSPLHF. CDR3 in DNA: TGTGCCAGCACCGTGCTTCCCCATGTGAGTTCACCCCTCCACTTT.

The chain links TRBV28 to TRBJ1-2; 7 bases line up with TRBD1. The V and J ends lost 6 bases and 4 bases, in that order; junction bases with no gene match: 5. Germline CDR1 is MDHEN and CDR2 is SYDVKM. The CDR3 length is 13 residues. In DNA form, the CDR3 reads TGTGCCAGCAGCCCCGGGACAGTCTATGGCTACACCTTC. The encoded protein is CASSPGTVYGYTF.

The V gene is TRBV7-8, the J gene TRBJ2-1, with TRBD1 matching 11 bases. The V segment lost 6 bases and the J segment 10 bases; nucleotides outside the gene matches: 11. This CDR3 region has 15 residues. The germline CDR1 and CDR2 sequences are SGHVS and FQNEAQ. CDR3 bases: TGTGCCAGCAGAAGAACCGGGACAGGGGGGTGGGAGCAGTTCTTC. It translates to CASRRTGTGGWEQFF.

The chain has TRBV28 and TRBJ2-1; 10 bases are shared with TRBD1. The CDR3 length is 15 residues. Germline assignment: CDR1 MDHEN and CDR2 SYDVKM. The ends lost 3 bases at V and 6 bases at J; junction bases unmatched: 5. The CDR3: CASSFPWDRGNEQFF. The CDR3 DNA follows: TGTGCCAGCAGTTTCCCCTGGGACAGGGGCAATGAGCAGTTCTTC.

The chain links TRBV15 to TRBJ1-1; tentatively, D is TRBD1 (5 bases). This CDR3 comprises 17 residues. Between the trimmed V and J ends, which lost 3 bases and 2 bases, there was a span of 19 bases. Germline CDR1 reads LNHNV; CDR2 reads YYDKDF (reference sequence). This chain's CDR3 is CATSSPFGDGPNTEAFF. CDR3 bases: TGTGCCACCAGCAGTCCTTTTGGGGACGGACCTAACACTGAAGCTTTCTTT.

The chain links TRBV19 to TRBJ2-1; D unresolved. The V end lost 5 bases, the J end lost 0 bases, and 14 bases lay between the germline ends. CDR3 length: 16 amino acids. Germline V gene sequence: CDR1 LNHDA, CDR2 SQIVND (reference sequence). The CDR3: CASSVPGSASYNEQFF. Here the CDR3 DNA reads TGTGCCAGTAGTGTACCGGGCTCAGCCTCCTACAATGAGCAGTTCTTC.

This CDR3 reads CASSQDPGLWRTEAFF. CDR3 coding DNA: TGCGCCAGCAGCCAAGATCCAGGGTTATGGCGCACTGAAGCTTTCTTT. This chain joins TRBV4-1 and TRBJ1-1, with D maybe TRBD1 (5 bases). Per germline, CDR1 MGHRA and CDR2 YSYEKL. Deletions cut 0 bases from V and 4 bases from J, with 15 bases between. The length of the CDR3 is 16 residues.

Here the CDR3 DNA reads TGTGCCAGCAGTCCTACAGGGGGCTCTGGAAACACCATATATTTT. Residues: CASSPTGGSGNTIYF. The chain carries TRBV28 and TRBJ1-3, with TRBD1 matching 8 bases. Germline-derived CDR1 and CDR2 are MDHEN and SYDVKM. The CDR3 runs to 15 residues. Unmatched junction bases numbered 3, after V lost 5 bases and J lost 0 bases.

The V gene is TRBV28, the J gene TRBJ2-5, with 9 bases that match TRBD1. Germline V gives CDR1 MDHEN, CDR2 SYDVKM. CDR3 length equals 12 residues. V shed 6 bases, J shed 4 bases, and the junction held 0 bases outside the gene matches. CDR3 bases: TGTGCCAGCAGGGGACAGGGAGAGACCCAGTACTTC. Protein product: CASRGQGETQYF.

This rearrangement joins TRBV27 to TRBJ2-4; perhaps TRBD2 as D (6 bases). Germline loops: CDR1 MNHEY, CDR2 SMNVEV (reference sequence). CDR3 length: 15 amino acids. Between the trimmed V and J ends, which lost 0 bases and 3 bases, there was a span of 9 bases. The CDR3 DNA reads TGTGCCAGCAGTTTATCCGGGGGAGGCAAAAACATTCAGTACTTC. Amino acid sequence: CASSLSGGGKNIQYF.

J is TRBJ2-1 and V is TRBV3-1 (or the pseudogene TRBV3-2); 9 nucleotides match TRBD1. The V segment lost 5 bases and the J segment 3 bases; nucleotides outside the gene matches: 2. CDR1 is LGHDT and CDR2 is YNNKEL in the germline V gene (reference sequence). The CDR3 is made up of 14 amino acids. The CDR3 DNA sequence: TGTGCCAGCAGCGCGACAGGGGGCTACAATGAGCAGTTCTTC. Its translation: CASSATGGYNEQFF.

CDR3 nucleotides: TGTGCCAGCAGTATACAGGGGATGAACACTGAAGCTTTCTTT. This encodes CASSIQGMNTEAFF. V usage is TRBV6-2 or TRBV6-3 and J usage is TRBJ1-1; TRBD1 matches at 7 bases. J was trimmed by 0 bases and V by 5 bases; bases with no gene match: 3. The germline gives CDR1 MNHEY, CDR2 SVGEGT. The CDR3 runs to 14 residues.

The J gene is TRBJ2-1, the V gene TRBV15, with TRBD2 matching over 14 bases. Germline loops: CDR1 LNHNV, CDR2 YYDKDF (reference sequence). The V gene end was trimmed by 4 bases and the J gene end by 9 bases; junction bases not matched to a gene: 14. The CDR3 has 18 residues. The CDR3: CATSTTTGLAGVLSEQFF. The CDR3 bases are TGTGCCACCAGCACAACTACGGGACTAGCGGGAGTATTGTCTGAGCAGTTCTTC.

V and J are TRBV11-2 and TRBJ2-7; D is perhaps TRBD1 (5 bases). Trimming left V 1 base short and J 5 bases short, with 15 bases between. The CDR3 is 15 residues long. CDR1 is SGHAT, CDR2 FQNNGV, per germline. CDR3 residues: CASSLGAQGYNEQYV. As DNA, the CDR3 is TGTGCCAGCAGCTTAGGTGCGCAGGGTTATAACGAGCAGTACGTC.

The chain carries TRBV5-1 and TRBJ2-1, with D uncertain. The CDR3 spans 14 residues. The ends were cut back, 4 bases at V and 10 bases at J, with 18 bases in the middle. Germline loops: CDR1 SGHRS, CDR2 YFSETQ. DNA for the CDR3: TGCGCCAGCAGCCCGAAAAGTACCAGCAACGAGCAGTTCTTC. It codes for CASSPKSTSNEQFF.

This chain joins TRBV6-5 and TRBJ2-7, with 7 positions matching TRBD1. This CDR3 spans 14 amino acids. From germline, CDR1 is MNHEY and CDR2 SVGAGI. Losses at the gene ends were 7 bases for V and 3 bases for J; bases not matched to a gene: 9. CDR3 residues: CASNPRGSGYEQYV. In nucleotides, the CDR3 is TGTGCCAGCAACCCCAGGGGGTCTGGCTACGAGCAGTACGTC.

This sequence joins TRBV10-3 and TRBJ2-1, with 11 bases that match TRBD2. V trimming: 6 bases; J trimming: 5 bases; junction bases outside the gene matches: 3. The germline CDR1 and CDR2 sequences are ENHRY and SYGVKD. This CDR3 spans 14 amino acids. The CDR3 DNA sequence: TGTGCCATCAGCATGACTAGCGGGAACAATGAGCAGTTCTTC. This gives the protein CAISMTSGNNEQFF.